This T cell receptor (beta chain) was sequenced for a study of blood T cell repertoires in COVID-19. At the level of the study: Acute-phase and convalescent COVID-19 samples originated in the United States, Italy and Spain. PBMCs, B-cell-depleted T cells, or T cells provided the cDNA or gDNA that made up the material.

The V gene end was trimmed by 0 bases and the J gene end by 5 bases; junction bases not matched to a gene: 14. CDR3 size: 19 residues. Looked up from germline, CDR1 is LNHDA and CDR2 is SQIVND (reference sequence). In the authors' workflow: How many nucleated cells were present was estimated from reference gene primer amplification. The assay was immunoSEQ multiplex PCR, and TCRdb's table has in-frame clones only and misses some. V and J calls and clone size are those listed in that table; D and trimming were worked out from the DNA. The table lists fewer than 45,000 clones, around 81% of them singletons.

The receptor's source is a man over 45 with active COVID-19. Sequencing was performed on peripheral blood. This sequence joins TRBV19 and TRBJ2-2, with TRBD2 identical over 8 bases. CDR3 in DNA: TGTGCCAGTAGTATAGATTGGTGGGGGCTAGCGGGCGGTACCGGGGAGCTGTTTTTT. Amino acid sequence: CASSIDWWGLAGGTGELFF. The whole variable domain, remainder taken from reference TRBV19 and TRBJ2-2, is DGGITQSPKYLFRKEGQNVTLSCEQNLNHDAMYWYRQDPGQGLRLIYYSQIVNDFQKGDIAEGYSVSREKKESFPLTVTSAQKNPTAFYLCASSIDWWGLAGGTGELFFGEGSRLTVL.